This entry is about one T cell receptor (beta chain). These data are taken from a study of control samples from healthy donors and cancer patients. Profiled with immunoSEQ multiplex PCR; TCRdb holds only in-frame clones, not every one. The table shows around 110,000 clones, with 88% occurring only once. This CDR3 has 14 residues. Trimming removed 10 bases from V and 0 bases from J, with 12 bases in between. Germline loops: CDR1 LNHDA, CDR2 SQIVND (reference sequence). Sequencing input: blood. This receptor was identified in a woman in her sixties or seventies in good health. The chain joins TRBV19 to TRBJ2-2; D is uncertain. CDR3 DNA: TGTGCCACCACGGACGGCCCGAACACCGGGGAGCTGTTTTTT. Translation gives CATTDGPNTGELFF.